This TCR beta chain originates from a study of T cell responses to AZD1222 COVID-19 vaccine. About the research overall: Second doses that came at about 4 or about 12 weeks were put together.

Sequenced by immunoSEQ multiplex PCR; TCRdb stores in-frame clones only, minus some. The data show 150,000 or so clones, roughly 92% seen once. CDR3 length: 13 amino acids. Germline CDR1 MNHNS, CDR2 SASEGT. The germline V and J ends were trimmed by 3 bases and 3 bases, with 6 bases remaining between them. Note on this clone: Its antigen is undetermined.

Whole-study results and caveats: Regions 160-218 and 743-854 held dominance among vaccine-associated CD4 TCRs, which spanned spike. Most donors were white British, females outnumbered males, and clonal diversity was possibly underestimated.

The chain joins TRBV6-1 to TRBJ1-5; D unresolved. The receptor was isolated from an adult in good health. Specimen: peripheral blood, collected on day 0 of AZD1222 vaccination. CDR3 nucleotide sequence: TGTGCCAGCAGTGATGGGGTCAATCAGCCCCAGCATTTT. It translates to CASSDGVNQPQHF.